The subject of this entry is one TCR beta chain. No antigen is known for it. The data were taken from a study of shared clonotypes between healthy human individuals. Looking at the study overall: Donors had three CD4 naive, three CD4 memory, two CD8 naive and one CD8 memory plate apiece. Whole-study results and caveats: Blood alone was sampled, and tissue repertoires likely differ. Estimated richness values were generally larger in naive subsets than in memory subsets.

Authors' analysis steps: Owing to the provision of junction-only sequences devoid of quality scores by immunoSEQ, filtering differed. The data were produced by immunoSEQ multiplex PCR, yet TCRdb's version contains in-frame clones alone and is incomplete. V and J calls and clone size follow that table, whereas D and trimming were derived from the DNA. The sample has fewer than 3 million clones; just under 95% are singletons. Trimming shortened V by 1 base and J by 2 bases, and 10 bases separated the two germline ends. Germline CDR1 reads SGHAT; CDR2 reads FQNNGV. The CDR3 sequence is 15 residues long.

This sequence was found in a man younger than 35 in good health. Some clones in this sample may be carry-over from other donors' samples. Sequences were obtained from naive CD4+ T cells from PBMCs. The subset here: CD45RA+ positively selected. The chain carries TRBV11-2 and TRBJ2-3; tentatively, D is TRBD2 (5 bases). The CDR3 nucleotides are TGTGCCAGCAGCTTAGTGGGGAGCCCCACAGATACGCAGTATTTT. Amino acid sequence: CASSLVGSPTDTQYF.